This T cell receptor beta chain was identified in a study of early stage breast cancer tumors. Overall study: The ER+/PR+/HER2- tumors included 7 to 9 ductal and a handful of lobular carcinomas.

Each sample had two DNA replicates, about 0.47 ug blood or about 1.5 ug tissue. Clones were sequenced by immunoSEQ multiplex PCR, and TCRdb holds only the in-frame ones, with some missing. The sample has about 72,000 clones, around 85% seen once. There are 16 residues in the CDR3. Germline values: CDR1 MDHEN, CDR2 SYDVKM. The V end lost 4 bases, the J end lost 2 bases, and 17 bases lay between the germline ends. This receptor was taken from a person between 55 and 69 years old with breast cancer. The V gene is TRBV28, the J gene TRBJ2-5; D is possibly TRBD2 (5 bases). The sequenced sample was blood. In DNA, the CDR3 is TGTGCCAGCAGTTCGACTGGACTGACTCCACAAGAGACCCAGTACTTC. Amino acids: CASSSTGLTPQETQYF.